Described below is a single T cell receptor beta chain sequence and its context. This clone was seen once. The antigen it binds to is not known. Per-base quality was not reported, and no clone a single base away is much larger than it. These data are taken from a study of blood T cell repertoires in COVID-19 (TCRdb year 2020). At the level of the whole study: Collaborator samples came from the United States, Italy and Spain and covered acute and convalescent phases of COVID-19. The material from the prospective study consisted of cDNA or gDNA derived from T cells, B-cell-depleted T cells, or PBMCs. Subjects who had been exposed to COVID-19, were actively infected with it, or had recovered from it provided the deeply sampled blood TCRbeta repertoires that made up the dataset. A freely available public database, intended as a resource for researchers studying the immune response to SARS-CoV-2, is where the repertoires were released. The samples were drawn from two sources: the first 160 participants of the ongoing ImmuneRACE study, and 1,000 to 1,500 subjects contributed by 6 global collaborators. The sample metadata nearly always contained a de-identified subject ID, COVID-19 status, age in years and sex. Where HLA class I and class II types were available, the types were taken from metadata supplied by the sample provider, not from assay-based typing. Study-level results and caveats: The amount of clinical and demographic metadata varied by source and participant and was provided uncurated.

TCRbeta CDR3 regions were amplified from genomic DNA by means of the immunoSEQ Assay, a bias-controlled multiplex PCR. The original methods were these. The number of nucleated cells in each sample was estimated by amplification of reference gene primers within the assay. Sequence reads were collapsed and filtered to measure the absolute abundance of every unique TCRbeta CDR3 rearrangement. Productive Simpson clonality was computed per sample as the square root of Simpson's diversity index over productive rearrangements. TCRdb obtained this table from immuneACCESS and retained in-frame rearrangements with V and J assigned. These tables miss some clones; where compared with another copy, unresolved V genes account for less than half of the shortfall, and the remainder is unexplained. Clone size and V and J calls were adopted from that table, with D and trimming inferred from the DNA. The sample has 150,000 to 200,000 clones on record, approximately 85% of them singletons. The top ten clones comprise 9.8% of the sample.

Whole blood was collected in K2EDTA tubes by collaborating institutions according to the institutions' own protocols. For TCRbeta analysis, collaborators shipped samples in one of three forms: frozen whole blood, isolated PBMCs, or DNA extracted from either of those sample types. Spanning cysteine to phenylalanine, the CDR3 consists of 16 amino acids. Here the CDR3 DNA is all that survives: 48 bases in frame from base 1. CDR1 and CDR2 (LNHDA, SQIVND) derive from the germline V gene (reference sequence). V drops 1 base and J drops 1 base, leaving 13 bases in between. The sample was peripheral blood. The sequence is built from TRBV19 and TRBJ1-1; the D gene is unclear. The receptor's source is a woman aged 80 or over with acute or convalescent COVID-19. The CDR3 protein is CASSIGFRGRNTEAFF. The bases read TGTGCCAGTAGTATAGGTTTCCGGGGAAGGAACACTGAAGCTTTCTTT. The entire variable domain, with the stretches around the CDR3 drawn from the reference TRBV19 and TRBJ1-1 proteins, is DGGITQSPKYLFRKEGQNVTLSCEQNLNHDAMYWYRQDPGQGLRLIYYSQIVNDFQKGDIAEGYSVSREKKESFPLTVTSAQKNPTAFYLCASSIGFRGRNTEAFFGQGTRLTVV.